The entry below gives a single T cell receptor beta chain sequence along with its context. What it binds is not known. Sequenced by immunoSEQ multiplex PCR; TCRdb stores in-frame clones only, minus some. The sample has around 27,000 clones, about three quarters seen once. Germline V gene sequence: CDR1 KGHSH, CDR2 LQKENI. J gave up 0 bases and V 3 bases, and 11 bases lay outside the gene matches. This CDR3 spans 18 amino acids. The data were obtained in a study of OX40 agonist ivuxolimab in advanced cancers. The overall study: One hepatocellular carcinoma and a couple of cutaneous melanoma patients partially responded.

Notes on the study in general: At doses 0.1 to 3.0 mg/kg, CD4+ and CD8+ clones expanded.

The origin of this receptor is an adult with an advanced solid tumor such as melanoma, head and neck, liver or kidney cancer. Sequencing used CD4+ or CD8+ T cells sorted from blood, obtained in a trial of the OX40 agonist ivuxolimab. The V call is TRBV18, the J call TRBJ2-1; TRBD2 aligns across 7 bases. The CDR3 spells CASSPSGGGPNSYNEQFF. The CDR3 DNA reads TGTGCCAGCTCACCGTCGGGCGGGGGTCCTAACTCCTACAATGAGCAGTTCTTC.